This TCR beta chain was retrieved from a study of long-term antiretroviral therapy in people with HIV. Sequencing relied on immunoSEQ assay v3.0, run at survey level. Assay used: immunoSEQ multiplex PCR; TCRdb lists only in-frame clones, some missing. The table has about 33,000 clones, approximately 97% seen once. V gave up 4 bases and J gave up 0 bases, with 16 bases separating them. This CDR3 contains 18 residues. Germline V gene lookup returns CDR1 SGHTA and CDR2 FQGNSA. Study conclusions and caveats: Researchers lacked any data on ART adherence, viral resistance or therapy changes.

This clone appeared a single time. Its antigen remains unidentified. This sequence was found in a man aged 25 to 40 with HIV. Here the sequenced sample was unsorted PBMCs, taken 6.9 years after starting antiretroviral therapy. The J gene is TRBJ1-6, the V gene TRBV7-2; the D is unclear. CDR3 DNA: TGTGCCAGCAGCTCCCTAGGAGCAGGCGGCTCCTATAATTCACCCCTCCACTTT. Residues: CASSSLGAGGSYNSPLHF.